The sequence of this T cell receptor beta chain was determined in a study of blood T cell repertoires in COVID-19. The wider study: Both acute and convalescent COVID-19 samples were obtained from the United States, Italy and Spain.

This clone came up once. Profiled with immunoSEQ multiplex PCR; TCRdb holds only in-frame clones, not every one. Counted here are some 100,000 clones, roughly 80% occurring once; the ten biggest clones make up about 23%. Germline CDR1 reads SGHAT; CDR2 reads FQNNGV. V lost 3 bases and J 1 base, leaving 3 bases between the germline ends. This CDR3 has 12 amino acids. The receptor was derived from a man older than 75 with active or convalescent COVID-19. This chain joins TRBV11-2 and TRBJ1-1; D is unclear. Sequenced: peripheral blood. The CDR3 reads CASSLANTEAFF. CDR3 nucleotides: TGTGCCAGCAGCTTGGCGAACACTGAAGCTTTCTTT.